This T cell receptor beta chain was identified during a study of OX40 agonist ivuxolimab in advanced cancers. The repertoire was sequenced with immunoSEQ multiplex PCR; TCRdb's copy has only in-frame clones and lacks some. The sample carries approximately 87,000 clones, roughly 90% recorded once. V lost 1 base to trimming and J lost 7 bases; unmatched junction nucleotides: 6. There are 14 residues in the CDR3. Germline V gene sequence: CDR1 SGDLS, CDR2 YYNGEE. The chain employs TRBV9 and TRBJ2-7; TRBD1 aligns across 9 bases. The sequencing here drew on CD4+ or CD8+ T cells sorted from blood, taken in a trial of the OX40 agonist ivuxolimab. This sequence originates from an adult with an advanced solid tumor such as melanoma, head and neck, liver or kidney cancer. This CDR3 is CASSVPATGGEQYF. DNA for the CDR3: TGTGCCAGCAGCGTACCTGCGACAGGGGGAGAGCAGTACTTC.